Sequencing of this TCR beta chain was carried out in a study of T cell responses to AZD1222 COVID-19 vaccine. Notes on the study in general: In all cases, repertoires were sampled only after the peak T cell response. Seropositive AZD1222 recipients at baseline numbered only 6 or 7. CD4 TCRs covered the whole spike, strongest at regions 160-218 and 743-854. Females made up more of the donors, who were largely white British, and clonal diversity may have come out too low.

Germline loops: CDR1 MGHRA, CDR2 YSYEKL. Between the trimmed V and J ends, which lost 0 bases and 8 bases, there was a span of 13 bases. The CDR3 loop spans 14 amino acids. The data were produced by immunoSEQ multiplex PCR, yet TCRdb's version contains in-frame clones alone and is incomplete. Of approximately 100,000 clones detected, about 90% appear once; the ten largest clones hold about 4.8%. With regard to this clone: Its target is not known.

The clonotype comes from an adult in good health. Here the sequenced sample was peripheral blood, taken on day 0 of AZD1222 vaccination. The gene calls are TRBV4-1 and TRBJ1-2; tentatively, D is TRBD1 (6 bases). In DNA form, the CDR3 reads TGCGCCAGCAGCCAAGACGGGGGCAGTTTAGGCTACACCTTC. Residues: CASSQDGGSLGYTF.